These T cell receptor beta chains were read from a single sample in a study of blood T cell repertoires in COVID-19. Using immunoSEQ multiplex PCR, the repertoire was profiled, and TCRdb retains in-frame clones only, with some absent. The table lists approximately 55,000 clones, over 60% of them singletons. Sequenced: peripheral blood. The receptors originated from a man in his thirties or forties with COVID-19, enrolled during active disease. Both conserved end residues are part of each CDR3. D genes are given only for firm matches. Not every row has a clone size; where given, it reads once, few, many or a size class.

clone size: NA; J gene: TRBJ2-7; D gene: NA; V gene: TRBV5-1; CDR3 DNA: TGCGCCAGCAGCTTGGGAGGGAGCTACCAGTATGAGTATAAGACCTACGAGCAGTACTTC; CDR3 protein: CASSLGGSYQYEYKTYEQYF
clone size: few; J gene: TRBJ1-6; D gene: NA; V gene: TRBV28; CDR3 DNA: TGTGCCAGCAGTTGGTTGACAGACCAAGAATACTCCTATAATTCACCCCTCCACTTT; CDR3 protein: CASSWLTDQEYSYNSPLHF
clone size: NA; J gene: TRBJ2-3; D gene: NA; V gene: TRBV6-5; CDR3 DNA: TGTGCCACCCTCATCCGGGGTATCACAGATACGCAGTATTTT; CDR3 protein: CATLIRGITDTQYF
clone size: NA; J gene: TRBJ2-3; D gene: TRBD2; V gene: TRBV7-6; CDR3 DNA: TGTGCCAGCAGCCCTGGGACTAGCGGGGAACTTAGCACAGATACGCAGTATTTT; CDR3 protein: CASSPGTSGELSTDTQYF
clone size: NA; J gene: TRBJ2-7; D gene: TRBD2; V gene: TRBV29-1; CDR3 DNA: TGCAGCGTTGTCCTGACTAGCGGGGGAACCTACGAGCAGTACTTC; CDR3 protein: CSVVLTSGGTYEQYF
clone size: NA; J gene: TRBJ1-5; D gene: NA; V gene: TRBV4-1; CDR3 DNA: TGCGCCAGCAGCCAAGATCACGGGGTTGTAGGGCCCCAGCATTTT; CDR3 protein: CASSQDHGVVGPQHF
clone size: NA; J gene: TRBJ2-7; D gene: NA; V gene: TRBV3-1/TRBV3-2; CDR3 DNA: TGTGCCAGCAGGGAGGGACTGATAAGCTTGAGCGAGCAGTACTTC; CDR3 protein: CASREGLISLSEQYF
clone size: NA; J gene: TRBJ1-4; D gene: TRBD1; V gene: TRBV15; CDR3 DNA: TGTGCCACCAGCAGAGTGACAGGGGGGGGTGAAAAACTGTTTTTT; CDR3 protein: CATSRVTGGGEKLFF
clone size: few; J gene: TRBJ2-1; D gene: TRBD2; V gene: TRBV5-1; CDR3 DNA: TGCGCCAGCAGCTTGGCCCCACTAGCGGGTCGCTCCTACAATGAGCAGTTCTTC; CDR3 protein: CASSLAPLAGRSYNEQFF
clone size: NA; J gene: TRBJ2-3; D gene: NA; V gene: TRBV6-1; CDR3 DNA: TGTGCCAGCAGTGAAGCAGGGCAGGGCGCGCCTCTATCACAGATAACGCAGTATTTT; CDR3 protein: CASSEAGQGAPLSQITQYF
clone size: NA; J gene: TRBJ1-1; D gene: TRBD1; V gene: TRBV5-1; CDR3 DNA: TGCGCCAGCAGCTTGAAGGACAGGGACACTGAAGCTTTCTTT; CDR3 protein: CASSLKDRDTEAFF
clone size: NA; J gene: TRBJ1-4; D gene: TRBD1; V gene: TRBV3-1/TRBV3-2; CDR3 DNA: TGTGCCAGCAGCCAAGATGTAGGGACAGGGGATGAAAAACTGTTTTTT; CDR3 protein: CASSQDVGTGDEKLFF
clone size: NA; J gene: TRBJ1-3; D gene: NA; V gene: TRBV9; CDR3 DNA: TGTGCCAGCAGCGTAGGCTCAGCGGCCGTCGGCGGTTCTGGAAACACCATATATTTT; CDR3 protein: CASSVGSAAVGGSGNTIYF
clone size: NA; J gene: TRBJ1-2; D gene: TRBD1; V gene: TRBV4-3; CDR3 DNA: TGCGCCAGCAGCCAAGTTAGTTGGGGACAGACCAACTATGGCTACACCTTC; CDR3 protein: CASSQVSWGQTNYGYTF
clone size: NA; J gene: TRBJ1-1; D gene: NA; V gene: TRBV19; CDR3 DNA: TGTGCCAGTACCCTGGCTGTGAACACTGAAGCTTTCTTT; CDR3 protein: CASTLAVNTEAFF